A selection of T cell receptor beta chains follows, all from one sample in a study of blood T cell repertoires in COVID-19. The table came from immunoSEQ multiplex PCR; TCRdb's copy has only in-frame clones and leaves some out. The data contain 210,000 or so clones, about 90% of them singletons. The source material was peripheral blood. The receptors come from a man younger than 45 with acute or convalescent COVID-19. CDR3s include the opening cysteine and the closing phenylalanine or tryptophan. A D gene is named only where the DNA matches it firmly. Rows may omit the clone size; those that give it use once, few, many or a size class.

V	D	size	J	DNA	CDR3
TRBV7-8	TRBD2	NA	TRBJ2-5	TGTGCCAGTCAGAGCGGGAGGAGAGAGACCCAGTACTTC	CASQSGRRETQYF
TRBV3-1/TRBV3-2	NA	NA	TRBJ2-5	TGTGCCAGCAGCCTTAACCGGGAGACCCAGTACTTC	CASSLNRETQYF
TRBV30	TRBD1	NA	TRBJ1-3	TGTGCCTGGAGAAGGGGAACCCGGGACAGGGGAAGGGGTAACACCATATATTTT	CAWRRGTRDRGRGNTIYF
TRBV27	TRBD1	NA	TRBJ2-6	TGTGCCAGCAGTCCCCCCCCCAAGAGTGGCAGGGGGTATGGGGCCAACGTCCTGACTTTC	CASSPPPKSGRGYGANVLTF
TRBV18	NA	NA	TRBJ2-1	TGTGCCAGCTCACCTCTCCTAGAAGATGAGCAGTTCTTC	CASSPLLEDEQFF
TRBV30	NA	NA	TRBJ1-1	TGTGCCTGGAGTATCCGTGGGGGGGGAACTGAAGCTTTCTTT	CAWSIRGGGTEAFF
TRBV20-1	TRBD2	NA	TRBJ2-1	TGCAGTGCTAGTGGAGTAGCGGGGGGTATGAGCAATGAGCAGTTCTTC	CSASGVAGGMSNEQFF
TRBV7-8	TRBD1	NA	TRBJ1-2	TGTGCCAGCAGCTTAGGCACAGGGGAAAGGGGCTACACCTTC	CASSLGTGERGYTF
TRBV7-9	NA	NA	TRBJ2-7	TGTGCCAGCAGCTTAGAATTTGGCGGAGGCGGCGAGCAGTACTTC	CASSLEFGGGGEQYF
TRBV14	TRBD1	NA	TRBJ2-7	TGTGCCAGCAGCCCGGGGACAGGAGCCTACGAGCAGTACTTC	CASSPGTGAYEQYF
TRBV7-9	NA	NA	TRBJ2-1	TGTGCCAGCAGCTTACGCGGGTTTGAGTTCTTC	CASSLRGFEFF
TRBV28	TRBD2	NA	TRBJ2-2	TGTGCCAGCAGTCAACCCCTCGGGACTAGCGGGAGGGCCGGTGAGCTGTTTTTT	CASSQPLGTSGRAGELFF
TRBV7-9	NA	NA	TRBJ2-7	TGTGCCAGCAGCTTCGACTTCGAGCAGTACTTC	CASSFDFEQYF
TRBV28	NA	NA	TRBJ1-2	TGTGCCAGCAGTTTCACGACAAACTTAGGCTACACCTTC	CASSFTTNLGYTF
TRBV7-2	NA	NA	TRBJ2-3	TGTGCCAGCAGCTTCTACGGCACAGATACGCAGTATTTT	CASSFYGTDTQYF
TRBV6-4	TRBD1	once	TRBJ2-7	TGTGCCAGCAGTCTCCCAGGGACAGGGACTTTGCCCCCGTCCTACGAGCAGTACTTC	CASSLPGTGTLPPSYEQYF
TRBV28	TRBD1	NA	TRBJ2-3	TGTGCCAGCAGTTCGGACAGGGGGCAGGATACGCAGTATTTT	CASSSDRGQDTQYF
TRBV19	NA	NA	TRBJ2-7	TGTGCCAGTAGTAACGGACACCTCTACGAGCAGTACTTC	CASSNGHLYEQYF
TRBV5-6	TRBD1	NA	TRBJ1-6	TGTGCCAGCAGCTTAGCTGTGGACAGGGTTTTGGATTCACCCCTCCACTTT	CASSLAVDRVLDSPLHF
TRBV7-9	NA	few	TRBJ2-7	TGTGCCAGCAGCCCCGGGGAGACTCAGTACTTC	CASSPGETQYF
TRBV7-7	TRBD2	NA	TRBJ2-1	TGTGCTAGCAGTCCACTAGCGGGAGTTGAGAATGAGCAGTTCTTC	CASSPLAGVENEQFF
TRBV6-5	NA	NA	TRBJ2-7	TGTGCCAGCAGTTACCGTCCAGACTACGAGCAGTACTTC	CASSYRPDYEQYF
TRBV9	TRBD2	NA	TRBJ2-3	TGTGCCAGCAGCGTAGGGAGCGGGGCTAGCACAGATACGCAGTATTTT	CASSVGSGASTDTQYF
TRBV11-2	NA	NA	TRBJ2-3	TGTGCCAGCAGCTCCCGTTTCACAGATACGCAGTATTTT	CASSSRFTDTQYF
TRBV4-1	TRBD2	NA	TRBJ2-3	TGCGCCAGCAGCCAAGAACCCATGACTAGCGTAGGCACAGATACGCAGTATTTT	CASSQEPMTSVGTDTQYF
TRBV19	NA	NA	TRBJ1-6	TGTGCCAGTAGCTCAGGACAAGTAAATTCACCCCTCCACTTT	CASSSGQVNSPLHF
TRBV28	TRBD1	NA	TRBJ1-2	TGTGCCAGCAGTTTTTTAGTAGCAGCAGGGGGAAATGGCTACACCTTC	CASSFLVAAGGNGYTF
TRBV7-9	TRBD1	NA	TRBJ2-7	TGTGCCAGCAGCACCAGGACAGGGGGCTCCGAGCAGTACTTC	CASSTRTGGSEQYF
TRBV5-1	TRBD2	NA	TRBJ2-7	TGCGCCAGCAGCCAGAGATCCGCCCCATCTAGCGGGGCCCTGAGCTCCTACGAGCAGTACTTC	CASSQRSAPSSGALSSYEQYF
TRBV5-6	NA	NA	TRBJ1-4	TGTGCCAGCAGCTTGAGGGGGAATAATGAAAAACTGTTTTTT	CASSLRGNNEKLFF
TRBV5-1	NA	NA	TRBJ2-7	TGCGCCAGCAGCCCCCGGACAAGCTCCTACGAGCAGTACTTC	CASSPRTSSYEQYF
TRBV10-2	TRBD1	NA	TRBJ2-7	TGCGCCAGCCGACCGACAGGGTCCTACGAGCAGTACTTC	CASRPTGSYEQYF